A selection of T cell receptor beta chains follows, all from one sample in a study of technical replicates of blood from a handful of donors. Some clones are missing from TCRdb's copy, which holds only in-frame ones; the method was immunoSEQ multiplex PCR. The sample consists of around 69,000 clones, almost 98% of them appearing once. Sequencing was performed on T cells isolated from PBMCs. The source is a human donor in good health. CDR3s include the opening cysteine and the closing phenylalanine or tryptophan. Each record gives: V gene, J gene, D gene, clone size, CDR3 DNA, CDR3 protein. D genes are given only for firm matches. A clone size is listed for some rows: how often the clone was seen (once, few, many), or a class if it is expanded.

V: TRBV10-1; J: TRBJ1-5; D: TRBD1; size: .; DNA: TGCGCCAGCAGGGACAGGGATAGCAATCAGCCCCAGCATTTT; CDR3: CASRDRDSNQPQHF
V: TRBV7-9; J: TRBJ2-1; D: TRBD2; size: .; DNA: TGTGCCAGCAGCACCGTAGCGGGGGGCCCCTACAATGAGCAGTTCTTC; CDR3: CASSTVAGGPYNEQFF
V: TRBV30; J: TRBJ2-2; D: TRBD1; size: .; DNA: TGTGCCTGGAGTAGGGGGCCGAACACCGGGGAGCTGTTTTTT; CDR3: CAWSRGPNTGELFF
V: TRBV27; J: TRBJ1-1; D: .; size: .; DNA: TGTGCCAGCACCCCGACAGTTAATAGGAACACTGAAGCTTTCTTT; CDR3: CASTPTVNRNTEAFF
V: TRBV5-4; J: TRBJ2-7; D: .; size: .; DNA: TGTGCCAGCAGCTTGGCTCAGGGTCTCCCTGGGCAGTACTTC; CDR3: CASSLAQGLPGQYF
V: TRBV6-5; J: TRBJ2-2; D: .; size: .; DNA: TGTGCCAGCAGTTACCCTCCTCCCCTCACCGGGGAGCTGTTTTTT; CDR3: CASSYPPPLTGELFF
V: TRBV18; J: TRBJ1-2; D: TRBD1; size: .; DNA: TGTGCCAGCTCACCACTCAAGGGGGCAAACTATGGCTACACCTTC; CDR3: CASSPLKGANYGYTF
V: TRBV6-1; J: TRBJ1-4; D: TRBD1; size: .; DNA: TGTGCCAGCAGTTGGGGACAGTTAAATGAAAAACTGTTTTTT; CDR3: CASSWGQLNEKLFF
V: TRBV6-6; J: TRBJ2-3; D: .; size: .; DNA: TGTGCCAGCAGAGTGGGGACATTTGACACAGATACGCAGTATTTT; CDR3: CASRVGTFDTDTQYF
V: TRBV5-4; J: TRBJ2-3; D: TRBD2; size: few; DNA: TGTGCCAGCAGCCTCAGGACTAGCGGGATAAGTACAGATACGCAGTATTTT; CDR3: CASSLRTSGISTDTQYF
V: TRBV5-1; J: TRBJ2-5; D: .; size: .; DNA: TGCGCCAGCAGCTTTTTAGGGGTTCAAGAGACCCAGTACTTC; CDR3: CASSFLGVQETQYF
V: TRBV7-8; J: TRBJ2-1; D: TRBD1; size: .; DNA: TGTGCCAGCAGCTTTCAGGACAGGGGGCACAATGAGCAGTTCTTC; CDR3: CASSFQDRGHNEQFF
V: TRBV4-1; J: TRBJ2-3; D: .; size: .; DNA: TGCGCCAGCAGCCATGATATGACTGTGACTTCGTCGCAGTATTTT; CDR3: CASSHDMTVTSSQYF
V: TRBV19; J: TRBJ2-7; D: TRBD2; size: .; DNA: TGTGCCAGTAGTACTAGCGGGAACTCCTACGAGCAGTACTTC; CDR3: CASSTSGNSYEQYF
V: TRBV5-1; J: TRBJ1-5; D: .; size: .; DNA: TGCGCCAGCAGCTTGAGCGTTGGGAGCAATCAGCCCCAGCATTTT; CDR3: CASSLSVGSNQPQHF
V: TRBV28; J: TRBJ2-7; D: .; size: .; DNA: TGTGCCAGCAGTTTATCGGTGGGAGCCTACGAGCAGTACTTC; CDR3: CASSLSVGAYEQYF
V: TRBV9; J: TRBJ2-5; D: TRBD2; size: .; DNA: TGTGCCAGCAGCCTCGCGGGGGGGCAGGAGACCCAGTACTTC; CDR3: CASSLAGGQETQYF
V: TRBV5-4; J: TRBJ2-2; D: .; size: .; DNA: TGTGCCAGCAGCATGGGACAAAACACCGGGGAGCTGTTTTTT; CDR3: CASSMGQNTGELFF
V: TRBV6-6; J: TRBJ2-1; D: TRBD1; size: .; DNA: TGTGCCAGCAGTTATCCGGGACAGGGGGACAATGAGCAGTTCTTC; CDR3: CASSYPGQGDNEQFF
V: TRBV11-2; J: TRBJ2-4; D: TRBD2; size: .; DNA: TGTGCCAGCAGCTTTAGCGGGAACAAAAACATTCAGTACTTC; CDR3: CASSFSGNKNIQYF
V: TRBV2; J: TRBJ1-1; D: .; size: .; DNA: TGTGCCAGCAGGTACAGGAACAACCTTGGGGCTGAAGCTTTCTTT; CDR3: CASRYRNNLGAEAFF
V: TRBV27; J: TRBJ1-5; D: .; size: .; DNA: TGTGCCAGCAGGACCCAGGGAATACATCAGCCCCAGCATTTT; CDR3: CASRTQGIHQPQHF